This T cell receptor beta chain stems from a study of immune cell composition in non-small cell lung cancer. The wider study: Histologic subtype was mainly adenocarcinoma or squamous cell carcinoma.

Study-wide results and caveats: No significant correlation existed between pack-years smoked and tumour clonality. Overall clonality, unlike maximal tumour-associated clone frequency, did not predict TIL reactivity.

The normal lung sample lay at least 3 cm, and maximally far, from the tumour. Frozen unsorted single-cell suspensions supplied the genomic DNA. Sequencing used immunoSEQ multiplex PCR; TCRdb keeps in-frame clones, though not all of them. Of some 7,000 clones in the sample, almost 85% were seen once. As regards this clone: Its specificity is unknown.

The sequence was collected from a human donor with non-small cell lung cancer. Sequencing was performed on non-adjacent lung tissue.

CDR3 DNA sequence: TGTGCCAGCAGCCCTAGGTGGGACAGGGGGCGAGCCGCTTATGGCTACACCTTC. Translated, it gives CASSPRWDRGRAAYGYTF. The chain joins TRBV7-2 to TRBJ1-2; 12 nucleotides line up with TRBD1. The CDR3 totals 18 residues. Germline CDR1 SGHTA, CDR2 FQGNSA. V gave up 5 bases and J gave up 5 bases; unmatched junction bases: 15.